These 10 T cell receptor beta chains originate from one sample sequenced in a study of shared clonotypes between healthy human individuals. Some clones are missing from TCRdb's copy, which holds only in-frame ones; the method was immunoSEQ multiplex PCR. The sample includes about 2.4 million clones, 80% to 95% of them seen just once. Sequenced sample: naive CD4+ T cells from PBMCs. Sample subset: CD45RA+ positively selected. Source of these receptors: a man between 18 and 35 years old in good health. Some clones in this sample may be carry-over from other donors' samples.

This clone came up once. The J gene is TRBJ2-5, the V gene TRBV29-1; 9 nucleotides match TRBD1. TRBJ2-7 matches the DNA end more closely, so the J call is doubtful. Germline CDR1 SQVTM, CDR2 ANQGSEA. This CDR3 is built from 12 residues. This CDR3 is CSVGDRAYEQYF. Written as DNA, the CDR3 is TGCAGCGTTGGGGACAGGGCCTACGAGCAGTACTTC.

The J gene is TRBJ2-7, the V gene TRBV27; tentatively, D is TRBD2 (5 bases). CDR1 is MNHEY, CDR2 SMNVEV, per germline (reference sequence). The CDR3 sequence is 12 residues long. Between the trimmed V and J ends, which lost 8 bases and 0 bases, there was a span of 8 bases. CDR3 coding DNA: TGTGCCAGCCCTGAGGGCTCCTACGAGCAGTACTTC. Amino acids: CASPEGSYEQYF.

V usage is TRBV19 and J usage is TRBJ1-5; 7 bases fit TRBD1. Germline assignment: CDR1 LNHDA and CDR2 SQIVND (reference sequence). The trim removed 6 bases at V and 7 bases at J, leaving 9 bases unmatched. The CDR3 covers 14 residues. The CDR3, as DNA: TGTGCCAGTAGCGACAAGGGGGCTTGGCAGCCCCAGCATTTT. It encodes CASSDKGAWQPQHF.

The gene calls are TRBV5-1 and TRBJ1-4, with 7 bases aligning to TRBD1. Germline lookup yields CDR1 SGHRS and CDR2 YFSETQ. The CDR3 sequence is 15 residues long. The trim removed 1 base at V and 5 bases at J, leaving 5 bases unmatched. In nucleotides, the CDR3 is TGCGCCAGCAGCTTGTCGGGACAGACCAATGAAAAACTGTTTTTT. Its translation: CASSLSGQTNEKLFF.

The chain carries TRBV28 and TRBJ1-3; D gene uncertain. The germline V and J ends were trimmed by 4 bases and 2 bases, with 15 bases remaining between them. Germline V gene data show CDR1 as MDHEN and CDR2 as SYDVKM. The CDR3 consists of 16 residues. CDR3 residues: CASSSPRAETGNTIYF. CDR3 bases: TGTGCCAGCAGTTCCCCCCGGGCAGAAACTGGAAACACCATATATTTT. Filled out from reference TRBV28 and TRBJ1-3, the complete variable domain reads DVKVTQSSRYLVKRTGEKVFLECVQDMDHENMFWYRQDPGLGLRLIYFSYDVKMKEKGDIPEGYSVSREKKERFSLILESASTNQTSMYLCASSSPRAETGNTIYFGEGSWLTVV.

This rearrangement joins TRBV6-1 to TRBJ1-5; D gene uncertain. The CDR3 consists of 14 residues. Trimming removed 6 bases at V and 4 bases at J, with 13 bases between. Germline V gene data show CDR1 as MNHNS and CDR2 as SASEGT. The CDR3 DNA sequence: TGTGCCAGCAGCGAGGACGGGCGGAATCAGCCCCAGCATTTT. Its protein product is CASSEDGRNQPQHF.

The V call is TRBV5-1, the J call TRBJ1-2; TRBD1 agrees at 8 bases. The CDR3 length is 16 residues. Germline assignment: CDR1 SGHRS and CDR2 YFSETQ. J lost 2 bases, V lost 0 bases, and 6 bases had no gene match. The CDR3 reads CASSLGGTGRNYGYTF. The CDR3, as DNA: TGCGCCAGCAGCTTGGGGGGGACAGGTCGGAACTATGGCTACACCTTC.

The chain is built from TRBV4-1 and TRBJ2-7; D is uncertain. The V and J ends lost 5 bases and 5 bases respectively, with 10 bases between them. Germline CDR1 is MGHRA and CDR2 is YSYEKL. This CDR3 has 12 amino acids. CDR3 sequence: CASSNKGNEQYF. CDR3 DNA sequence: TGCGCCAGCAGCAATAAAGGTAACGAGCAGTACTTC.

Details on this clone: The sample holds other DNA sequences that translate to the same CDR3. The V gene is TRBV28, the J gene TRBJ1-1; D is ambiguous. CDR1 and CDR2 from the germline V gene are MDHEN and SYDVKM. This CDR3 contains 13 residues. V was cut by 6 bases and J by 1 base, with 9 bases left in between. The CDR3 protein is CASSRTPNTEAFF. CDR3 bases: TGTGCCAGCAGCAGGACTCCGAACACTGAAGCTTTCTTT.

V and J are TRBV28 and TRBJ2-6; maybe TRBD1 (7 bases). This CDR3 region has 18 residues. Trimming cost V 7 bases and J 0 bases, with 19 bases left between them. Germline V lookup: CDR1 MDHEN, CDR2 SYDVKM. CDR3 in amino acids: CASTPQGGRASGANVLTF. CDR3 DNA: TGTGCCAGCACCCCCCAGGGGGGTAGAGCCTCTGGGGCCAACGTCCTGACTTTC.